The TCR beta chain under discussion was sequenced for a study of OX40 agonist ivuxolimab in advanced cancers. Background on the study: Participants averaged approximately 65 years of age (range about 23 to 90) and were 82.7% male. Study findings and constraints: Antigen specificity was not determined for the expanded peripheral T cells. In the 0.1 to 3.0 mg/kg range, CD4+ and CD8+ blood T cells had expanded clonally by week 6. In CD8+ T cells, expanded clones were on average more numerous than in CD4+.

J was trimmed by 6 bases and V by 10 bases; bases with no gene match: 5. The CDR3 has 11 amino acids. The germline V gene has CDR1 SNHLY and CDR2 FYNNEI. Sequenced by immunoSEQ multiplex PCR; TCRdb stores in-frame clones only, minus some. The data hold 75,000 to 95,000 clones, with about 92% observed a single time. Worth noting for this clone: The antigen is unknown.

Sequencing was performed on CD4+ or CD8+ T cells sorted from blood, taken in a trial of the OX40 agonist ivuxolimab. This chain connects TRBV2 to TRBJ2-7; 8 nucleotides line up with TRBD2. The sequence derives from an adult with an advanced solid tumor such as melanoma, head and neck, liver or kidney cancer. The CDR3 nucleotides are TGTGCCATCGGGGGGGCCCTCGAGCAGTACTTC. Its translation is CAIGGALEQYF.